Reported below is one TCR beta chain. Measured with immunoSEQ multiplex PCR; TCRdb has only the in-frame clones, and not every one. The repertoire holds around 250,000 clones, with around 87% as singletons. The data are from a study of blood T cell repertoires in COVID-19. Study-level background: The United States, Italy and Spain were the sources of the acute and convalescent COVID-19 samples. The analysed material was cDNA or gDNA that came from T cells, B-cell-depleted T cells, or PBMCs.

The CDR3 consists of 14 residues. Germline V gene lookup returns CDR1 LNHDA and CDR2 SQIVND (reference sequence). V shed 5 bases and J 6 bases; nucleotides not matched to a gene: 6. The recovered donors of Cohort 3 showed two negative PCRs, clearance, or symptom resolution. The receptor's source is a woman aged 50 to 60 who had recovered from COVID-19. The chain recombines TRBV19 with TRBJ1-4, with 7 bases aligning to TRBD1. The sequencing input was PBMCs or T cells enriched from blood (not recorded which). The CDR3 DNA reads TGTGCCAGTAGTCTCGGGACAGCAGATGAAAAACTGTTTTTT. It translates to CASSLGTADEKLFF.